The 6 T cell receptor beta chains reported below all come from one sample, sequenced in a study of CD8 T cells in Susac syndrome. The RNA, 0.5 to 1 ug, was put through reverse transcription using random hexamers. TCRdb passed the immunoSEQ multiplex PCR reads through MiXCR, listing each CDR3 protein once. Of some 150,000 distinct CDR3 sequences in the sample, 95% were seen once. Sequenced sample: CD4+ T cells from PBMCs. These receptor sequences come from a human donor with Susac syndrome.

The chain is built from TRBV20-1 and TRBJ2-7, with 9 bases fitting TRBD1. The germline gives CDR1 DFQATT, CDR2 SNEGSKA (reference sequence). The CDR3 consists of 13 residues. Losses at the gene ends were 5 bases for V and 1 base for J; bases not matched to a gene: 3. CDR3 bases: TGCAGTGCTCCCGGGACAGGGTCCTACGAGCAGTACTTC. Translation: CSAPGTGSYEQYF.

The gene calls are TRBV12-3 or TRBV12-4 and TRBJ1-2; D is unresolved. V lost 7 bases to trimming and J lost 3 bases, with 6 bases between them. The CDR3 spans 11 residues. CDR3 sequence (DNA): TGTGCCAGCAATCGCGACTATGGCTACACCTTC. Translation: CASNRDYGYTF.

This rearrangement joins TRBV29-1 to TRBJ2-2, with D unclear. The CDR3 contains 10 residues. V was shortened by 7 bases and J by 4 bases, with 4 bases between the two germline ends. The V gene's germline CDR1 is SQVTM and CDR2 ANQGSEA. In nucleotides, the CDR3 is TGCAGCGCCTCCACCGGGGAGCTGTTTTTT. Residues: CSASTGELFF.

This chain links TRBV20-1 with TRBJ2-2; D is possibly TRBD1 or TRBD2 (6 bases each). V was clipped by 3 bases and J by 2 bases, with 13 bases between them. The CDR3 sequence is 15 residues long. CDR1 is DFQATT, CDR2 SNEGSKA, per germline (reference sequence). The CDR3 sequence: CSASRGTSNTGELFF. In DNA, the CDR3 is TGCAGTGCTAGTCGCGGGACATCCAACACCGGGGAGCTGTTTTTT.

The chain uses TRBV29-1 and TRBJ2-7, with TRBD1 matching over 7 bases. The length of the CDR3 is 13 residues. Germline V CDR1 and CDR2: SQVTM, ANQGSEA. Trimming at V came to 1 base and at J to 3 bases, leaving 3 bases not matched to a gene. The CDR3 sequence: CSVEGQGHYEQYF. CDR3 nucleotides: TGCAGCGTTGAAGGACAGGGTCACTACGAGCAGTACTTC.

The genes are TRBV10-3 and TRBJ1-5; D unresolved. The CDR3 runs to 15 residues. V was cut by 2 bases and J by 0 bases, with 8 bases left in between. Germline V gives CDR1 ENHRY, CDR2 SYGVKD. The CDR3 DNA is TGTGCCATCAGTGAGGCCAGCTATAGCAATCAGCCCCAGCATTTT. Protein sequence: CAISEASYSNQPQHF.